This T cell receptor beta chain was profiled in a study of identical twins. Findings and caveats of the study: The conclusions drew on cross-sectional statistical analysis instead of tracking the same donors.

CDR1 and CDR2 (germline): GTSNPN, SVGIG (reference sequence). V shed 3 bases and J shed 7 bases, with 10 bases lying between them. The CDR3 sequence is 12 residues long. For this clonotype: Its target is not known.

A single record per CDR3 protein comes from TCRdb applying MiXCR to the 5' RACE reads. The data contain 300,000 to 400,000 distinct CDR3 sequences, about 10% of them singletons. Material for sequencing was naive T cells sorted from blood. The V call is TRBV30, the J call TRBJ2-1; D uncertain. The TCR comes from a woman in her forties or fifties in good health. CDR3 region: CAWSHSGNEQFF. The DNA of the CDR3 is TGTGCCTGGAGCCACTCTGGTAATGAGCAGTTCTTC.